This T cell receptor (beta chain) is from a study of HIV-infected patients and healthy controls. MiXCR, applied by TCRdb to the 5' RACE reads, yields one record per CDR3 protein. The sample contains about 63,000 distinct CDR3 sequences, about a sixth of which appear only once. Trimming took off 3 bases at V and 0 bases at J, with 12 bases between the two ends. The CDR3 consists of 16 residues. From germline, CDR1 is LNHDA and CDR2 SQIVND (reference sequence). This clonotype was detected a few times. What was sequenced was CD4+ T cells from blood. This receptor was obtained from a human donor in good health. The chain carries TRBV19 and TRBJ1-5; D not resolved. The CDR3 spells CASSMRMGYSNQPQHF. The CDR3 DNA follows: TGTGCCAGTAGTATGCGAATGGGCTATAGCAATCAGCCCCAGCATTTT.